This T cell receptor (beta chain) was retrieved from a study of blood T cell repertoires in COVID-19. Living in 24 US areas, the participants were between roughly 18 and 95 years of age. Participant-reported clinical history was the basis for cohort assignment. Before being deemed recovered, Cohort 3 donors had two negative PCRs, clearance, or symptom resolution. Trimming stripped 10 bases from V and 1 base from J, with 13 bases between. Germline assignment: CDR1 MNHEY and CDR2 SVGAGI. This CDR3 is 13 amino acids long. Profiled with immunoSEQ multiplex PCR; TCRdb holds only in-frame clones, not every one. The sample yields 300,000 or so clones, 70% to 90% seen once.

Sequencing used PBMCs or T cells enriched from blood (not recorded which). The rearrangement uses TRBV6-5 and TRBJ1-1, with D unresolved. This clonotype was sampled from a woman in her 30s who had recovered from COVID-19. The CDR3 coding sequence is TGTGCCAACTACTCACGGAGGAACACTGAAGCTTTCTTT. Amino acids: CANYSRRNTEAFF.